This T cell receptor (beta chain) is from a study of human T cells and chemical hapten exposure. Across the whole study: Sensitization used 2% DPC on roughly 2 cm by roughly 2 cm upper inner arm skin.

TCRdb re-called the RACE reads with MiXCR, one entry per CDR3 protein. Seen here are 80,000 to 100,000 distinct CDR3 sequences, about a tenth observed once, and the top ten hold about 3%. The CDR3 runs to 14 residues. Trimming left V 3 bases short and J 10 bases short, with 13 bases between. CDR1 SEHNR and CDR2 FQNEAQ come from the germline V gene (reference sequence). The time point was: pre-sensitization, week 0. Treatment indicated: therapeutic diphenylcyclopropenone sensitization with weekly scalp DPC. The table lists this clonotype with many counts. The input for sequencing was whole blood, taken in connection with sensitization to the hapten diphenylcyclopropenone (DPC). The genes are TRBV7-9 and TRBJ1-6; D is undetermined. The TCR was taken from an older woman with alopecia areata. Some clones in this sample may be carry-over from other donors' samples. The CDR3 loop reads CASSFGRSWSPLHF. CDR3 bases: TGTGCCAGCAGCTTCGGCAGGTCATGGTCACCCCTCCACTTT.